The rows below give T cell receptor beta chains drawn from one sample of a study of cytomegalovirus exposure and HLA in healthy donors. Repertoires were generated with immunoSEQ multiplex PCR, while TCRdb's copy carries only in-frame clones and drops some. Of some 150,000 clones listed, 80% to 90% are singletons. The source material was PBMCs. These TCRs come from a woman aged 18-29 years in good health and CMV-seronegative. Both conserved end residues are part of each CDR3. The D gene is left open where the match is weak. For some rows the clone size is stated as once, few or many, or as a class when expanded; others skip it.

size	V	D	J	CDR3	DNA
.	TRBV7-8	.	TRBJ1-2	CASSFESATGGYTF	TGTGCCAGCAGCTTTGAGTCCGCGACGGGTGGCTACACCTTC
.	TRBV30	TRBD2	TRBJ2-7	CAWSGREEQYF	TGTGCCTGGAGTGGGCGGGAGGAGCAGTACTTC
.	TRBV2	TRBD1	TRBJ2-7	CASTPTGATYEQYF	TGTGCCAGCACTCCGACAGGGGCAACCTACGAGCAGTACTTC
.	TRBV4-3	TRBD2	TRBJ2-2	CASSQVSGSSTGELFF	TGCGCCAGCAGCCAAGTCAGCGGGAGTAGCACCGGGGAGCTGTTTTTT
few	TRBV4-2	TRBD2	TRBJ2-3	CASSLAGGPDTQYF	TGTGCCAGCAGCTTAGCGGGGGGGCCAGATACGCAGTATTTT
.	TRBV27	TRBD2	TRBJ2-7	CASSLSGGNPSYEQYF	TGTGCCAGCAGTTTAAGCGGGGGCAACCCTTCCTACGAGCAGTACTTC
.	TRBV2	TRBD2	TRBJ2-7	CASREREGTYEQYF	TGTGCCAGCAGAGAGCGGGAGGGGACCTACGAGCAGTACTTC
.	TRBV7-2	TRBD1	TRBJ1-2	CASSLEGGPNYGYTF	TGTGCCAGCAGCTTAGAAGGGGGCCCCAACTATGGCTACACCTTC
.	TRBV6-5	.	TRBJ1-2	CASSTPGCGYTF	TGTGCCAGCAGCACACCAGGGTGTGGCTACACCTTC
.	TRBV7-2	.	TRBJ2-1	CASSLARDFTYNEQFF	TGTGCCAGCAGCTTAGCCCGGGACTTTACCTACAATGAGCAGTTCTTC
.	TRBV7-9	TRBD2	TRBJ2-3	CSSVKGAGVTDTQYF	TGTTCCAGCGTAAAAGGGGCGGGAGTAACAGATACGCAGTATTTT
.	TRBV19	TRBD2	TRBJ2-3	CASSSRWASGAAGDTQYF	TGTGCCAGTAGTTCCCGATGGGCTAGCGGGGCGGCTGGAGATACGCAGTATTTT
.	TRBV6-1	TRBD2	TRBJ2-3	CASSEGAGVPLLYF	TGTGCCAGCAGTGAAGGGGCGGGGGTCCCCCTTCTGTATTTT
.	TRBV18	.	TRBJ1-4	CASSPNRVPNEKLFF	TGTGCCAGCTCACCCAACAGGGTCCCGAATGAAAAACTGTTTTTT
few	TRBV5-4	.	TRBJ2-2	CASSPGGPTGELFF	TGTGCCAGCAGCCCAGGGGGGCCTACCGGGGAGCTGTTTTTT
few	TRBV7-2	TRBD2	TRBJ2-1	CASIPLAGASNEQFF	TGTGCCAGCATCCCACTAGCGGGAGCTTCCAATGAGCAGTTCTTC
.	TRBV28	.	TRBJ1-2	CASSPNYGYTF	TGTGCCAGCAGTCCAAACTATGGCTACACCTTC
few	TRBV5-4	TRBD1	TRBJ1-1	CASSLPGTGGAGTEAFF	TGTGCCAGCAGCCTGCCCGGGACAGGGGGCGCGGGCACTGAAGCTTTCTTT
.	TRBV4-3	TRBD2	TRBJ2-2	CASSLTASGYTGELFF	TGCGCCAGCAGCCTAACAGCTAGCGGATACACCGGGGAGCTGTTTTTT
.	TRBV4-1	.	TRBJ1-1	CASSLLGPAPSTEAFF	TGCGCCAGCAGCCTCCTGGGGCCCGCTCCGAGCACTGAAGCTTTCTTT
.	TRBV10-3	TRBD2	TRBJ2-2	CATGAGGPAGELFF	TGTGCCACTGGAGCGGGAGGGCCGGCGGGGGAGCTGTTTTTT
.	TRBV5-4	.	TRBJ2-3	CASSLREFTDTQYF	TGTGCCAGCAGCTTAAGGGAGTTCACAGATACGCAGTATTTT
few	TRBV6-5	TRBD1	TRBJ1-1	CASSYRGTGVTEAFF	TGTGCCAGCAGTTACCGCGGGACAGGGGTTACTGAAGCTTTCTTT
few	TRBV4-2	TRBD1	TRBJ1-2	CASSPGQGYGYTF	TGTGCCAGCAGCCCCGGACAGGGGTATGGCTACACCTTC
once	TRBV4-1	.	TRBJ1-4	CASSPWRNGGEKLFF	TGCGCCAGCAGCCCGTGGCGGAACGGCGGTGAAAAACTGTTTTTT
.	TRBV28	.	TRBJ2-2	CASSLSGLTGELFF	TGTGCCAGCAGCTTAAGCGGGCTCACCGGGGAGCTGTTTTTT
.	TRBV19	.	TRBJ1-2	CASTSVSRNYGYTF	TGTGCCAGTACTTCAGTAAGCAGGAACTATGGCTACACCTTC
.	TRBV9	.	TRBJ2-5	CASSPDSGLAETQYF	TGTGCCAGCAGCCCCGACTCCGGGCTAGCAGAGACCCAGTACTTC
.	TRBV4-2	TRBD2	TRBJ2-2	CASSQEGLAGAFTGELFF	TGTGCCAGCAGCCAAGAAGGCCTAGCGGGAGCGTTCACCGGGGAGCTGTTTTTT
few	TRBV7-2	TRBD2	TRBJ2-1	CASSLTPGLAMDNEQFF	TGTGCCAGCAGCTTAACTCCGGGACTAGCGATGGACAATGAGCAGTTCTTC
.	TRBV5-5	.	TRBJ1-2	CASSTGRYYGYTF	TGTGCCAGCAGCACAGGACGGTACTATGGCTACACCTTC
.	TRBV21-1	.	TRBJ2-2	CASRTTSGGDTGELFF	TGTGCCAGCAGAACAACTAGCGGGGGGGACACCGGGGAGCTGTTTTTT
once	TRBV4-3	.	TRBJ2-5	CASSQGSTSGQETQYF	TGCGCCAGCAGCCAAGGATCGACCAGCGGCCAAGAGACCCAGTACTTC
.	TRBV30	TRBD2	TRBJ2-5	CAWSPGLAGGPGEETQYF	TGTGCCTGGAGTCCGGGACTAGCGGGGGGGCCGGGTGAAGAGACCCAGTACTTC
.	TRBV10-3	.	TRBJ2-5	CAISAGTEKETQYF	TGTGCCATCAGTGCTGGGACTGAAAAAGAGACCCAGTACTTC
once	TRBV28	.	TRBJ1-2	CASSLGALGYTF	TGTGCCAGCTCCCTGGGGGCGCTTGGCTACACCTTC
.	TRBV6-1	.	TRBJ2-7	CASSEAFLYEQYF	TGTGCCAGCAGTGAAGCGTTTCTCTACGAGCAGTACTTC
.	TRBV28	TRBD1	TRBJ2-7	CASMGQTAEQYF	TGTGCCAGCATGGGACAGACGGCCGAGCAGTACTTC
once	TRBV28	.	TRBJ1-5	CASSSPMGSGQPQHF	TGTGCCAGCAGTTCACCGATGGGGAGCGGTCAGCCCCAGCATTTT
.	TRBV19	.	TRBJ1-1	CASTNPLRTAEAFF	TGTGCCAGTACAAATCCCCTCAGGACTGCCGAAGCTTTCTTT
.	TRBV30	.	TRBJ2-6	CAWSFGRSGANVLTF	TGTGCCTGGAGTTTTGGCCGCTCTGGGGCCAACGTCCTGACTTTC
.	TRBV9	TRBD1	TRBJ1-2	CASSVVGGPYGYTF	TGTGCCAGCAGCGTAGTAGGGGGCCCCTATGGCTACACCTTC
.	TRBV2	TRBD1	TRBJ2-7	CASSPRVTATGIHEQYF	TGTGCCAGCAGTCCACGAGTTACAGCGACAGGGATCCACGAGCAGTACTTC
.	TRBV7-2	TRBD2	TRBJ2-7	CASSPRTSGGATIYEQYF	TGTGCCAGCAGCCCCCGGACTAGCGGGGGGGCGACCATCTACGAGCAGTACTTC
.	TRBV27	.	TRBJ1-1	CASSLGQQNTEAFF	TGTGCCAGCAGTCTTGGACAGCAGAACACTGAAGCTTTCTTT
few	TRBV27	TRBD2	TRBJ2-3	CASRTPPKSAGGPDTQYF	TGTGCCAGCAGAACCCCCCCGAAATCAGCGGGGGGGCCGGATACGCAGTATTTT